This TCR beta chain appears in the sequencing data of a study of blood T cells in healthy people across ages. General study results and limits: PBMCs were not sorted, which prevented a conclusive comparison of naive versus antigen-experienced cells. As age increased, TCR beta diversity per million T cells fell in a roughly linear fashion.

The germline V gene has CDR1 SEHNR and CDR2 FQNEAQ (reference sequence). J gave up 0 bases and V 4 bases, and 6 bases lay outside the gene matches. This CDR3 is 16 amino acids long. A second PCR, run for roughly 6 to 11 cycles, used a sample-barcoded 5' primer plus a J-beta primer mix. Researchers report that a template-switch adaptor with 12 random nucleotides tagged each cDNA molecule. Sequencing recovered at least 2.5 million CDR3-containing paired-end reads from each sample. TCRdb recomputed calls from the 5' RACE reads with MiXCR, one row per CDR3 protein. The data contain over 600,000 distinct CDR3 sequences, over 40% of them singletons. Comment on this clonotype: What it recognizes is unknown.

Sample: blood. V gene TRBV7-9 combines with J gene TRBJ2-1; 7 bases match TRBD2. The receptor comes from a man older than 75 in good health. The CDR3 DNA follows: TGTGCCAGCAGCTCTCCTAGCGGTAACTCCTACAATGAGCAGTTCTTC. Translation: CASSSPSGNSYNEQFF.